This TCR beta chain is from a study of early T cells in non-severe SARS-CoV-2 infection. This clonotype was detected ten times or more. A single record per CDR3 protein comes from TCRdb applying MiXCR to the 5' RACE reads. The sample shows roughly 46,000 distinct CDR3 sequences, approximately 5.1% of them seen only once. The input for sequencing was whole blood, taken at baseline. This clonotype was obtained from an adult who was a healthcare worker with PCR-confirmed SARS-CoV-2 infection or an uninfected control (not recorded which).

This chain's CDR3 is CASSLGEVQETQYF. The CDR3 DNA reads as TGTGCCAGCAGCTTAGGTGAAGTCCAAGAGACCCAGTACTTC. This chain links TRBV7-9 with TRBJ2-5; no clear D. The V end was cut by 1 base, the J end by 1 base, with 7 bases between. This CDR3 contains 14 residues. Germline V CDR1 and CDR2: SEHNR, FQNEAQ (reference sequence).